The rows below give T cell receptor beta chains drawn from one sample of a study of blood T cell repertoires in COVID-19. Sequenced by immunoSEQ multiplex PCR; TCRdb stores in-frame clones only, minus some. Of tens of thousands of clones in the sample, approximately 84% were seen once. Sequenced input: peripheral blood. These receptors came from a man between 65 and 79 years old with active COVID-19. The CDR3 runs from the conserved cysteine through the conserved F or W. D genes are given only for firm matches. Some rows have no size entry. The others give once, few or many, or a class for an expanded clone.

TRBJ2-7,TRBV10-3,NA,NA,CAIRADSLEQYF,TGTGCCATCAGGGCAGACTCCTTGGAGCAGTACTTC
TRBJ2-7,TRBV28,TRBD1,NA,CASSPGQGLEQYF,TGTGCCAGCAGTCCAGGACAGGGGTTGGAGCAGTACTTC
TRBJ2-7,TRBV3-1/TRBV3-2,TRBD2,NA,CASSQFTSGKTYEQYF,TGTGCCAGCAGCCAATTTACTAGCGGGAAAACCTACGAGCAGTACTTC
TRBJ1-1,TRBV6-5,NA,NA,CASSSWPLNTEAFF,TGTGCCAGCAGTTCGTGGCCCTTGAACACTGAAGCTTTCTTT
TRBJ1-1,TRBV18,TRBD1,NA,CASSQTDRGETEAFF,TGTGCCAGCTCACAGACAGACAGGGGAGAGACTGAAGCTTTCTTT
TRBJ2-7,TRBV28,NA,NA,CASSFRSVAYEQYF,TGTGCCAGCAGTTTTCGTTCTGTCGCCTACGAGCAGTACTTC
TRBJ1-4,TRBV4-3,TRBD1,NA,CASSLDRVPEKLFF,TGCGCCAGCAGCCTTGACAGGGTACCTGAAAAACTGTTTTTT
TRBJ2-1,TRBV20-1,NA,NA,CSASGRNEQFF,TGCAGTGCGTCAGGGAGGAATGAGCAGTTCTTC
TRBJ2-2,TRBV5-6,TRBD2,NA,CASTLATTGELFF,TGTGCCAGCACACTAGCGACCACCGGGGAGCTGTTTTTT
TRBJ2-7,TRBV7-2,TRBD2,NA,CASSLDGTSGIGYEQYF,TGTGCCAGCAGTTTAGACGGGACTAGCGGGATTGGGTACGAGCAGTACTTC
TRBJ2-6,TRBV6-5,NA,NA,CASMRFSGANVLTF,TGTGCCAGCATGAGGTTCTCTGGGGCCAACGTCCTGACTTTC
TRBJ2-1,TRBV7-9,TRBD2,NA,CASSWTATSVGEQFF,TGTGCCAGCAGCTGGACAGCGACTAGCGTAGGTGAGCAGTTCTTC
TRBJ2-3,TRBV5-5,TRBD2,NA,CASSFKLAGGGDTQYF,TGTGCCAGCAGCTTTAAATTAGCGGGAGGGGGGGATACGCAGTATTTT
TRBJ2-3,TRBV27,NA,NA,CASSPAGLTNTQYF,TGTGCCAGCAGTCCCGCGGGACTTACAAATACGCAGTATTTT
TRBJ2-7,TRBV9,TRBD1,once,CASSVDGTGSYEQYF,TGTGCCAGCAGCGTAGACGGGACAGGCTCCTACGAGCAGTACTTC
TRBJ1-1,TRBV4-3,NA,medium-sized,CASSQSADGGTEAFF,TGCGCCAGCAGCCAGTCCGCAGACGGAGGGACTGAAGCTTTCTTT
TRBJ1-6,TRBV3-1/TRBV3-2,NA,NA,CASSQGALHNSPLHF,TGTGCCAGCAGCCAGGGGGCGCTCCATAATTCACCCCTCCACTTT
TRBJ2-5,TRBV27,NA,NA,CASSSQDSPMQETQYF,TGTGCCAGCAGTTCACAGGACAGCCCAATGCAAGAGACCCAGTACTTC
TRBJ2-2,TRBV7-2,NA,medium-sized,CASSFELKRMLFF,TGTGCCAGCAGCTTCGAGCTGAAGCGGATGCTGTTTTTT
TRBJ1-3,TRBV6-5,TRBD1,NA,CASSRGQFSGNTIYF,TGTGCCAGCAGCCGGGGACAGTTCTCTGGAAACACCATATATTTT
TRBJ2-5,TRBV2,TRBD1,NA,CASSQGQGETQYF,TGTGCCAGCAGCCAGGGACAGGGAGAGACCCAGTACTTC
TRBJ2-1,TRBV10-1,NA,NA,CAPGNEQFF,TGCGCCCCGGGTAATGAGCAGTTCTTC
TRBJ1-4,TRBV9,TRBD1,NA,CASSGKTGENEKLFF,TGTGCCAGCAGCGGAAAGACAGGGGAGAATGAAAAACTGTTTTTT
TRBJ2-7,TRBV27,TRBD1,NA,CASSLGPGQGSYEQYF,TGTGCCAGCAGTTTAGGTCCGGGACAGGGAAGCTACGAGCAGTACTTC
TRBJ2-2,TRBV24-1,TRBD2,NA,CATSVRTSGRTNTGELFF,TGTGCCACCAGTGTTAGGACTAGCGGGAGGACTAACACCGGGGAGCTGTTTTTT
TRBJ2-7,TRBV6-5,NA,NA,CASSLSGSSYEQYF,TGTGCCAGCAGCCTATCGGGGAGCTCCTACGAGCAGTACTTC
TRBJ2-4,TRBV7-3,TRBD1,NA,CASSPGTGLNIQYF,TGTGCCAGCAGCCCTGGGACAGGTCTAAACATTCAGTACTTC
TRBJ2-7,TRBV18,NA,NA,CASSPPGAVYEQYF,TGTGCCAGCTCACCCCCAGGTGCTGTCTACGAGCAGTACTTC
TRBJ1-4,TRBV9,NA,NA,CASSLIGGDEKLFF,TGTGCCAGCAGCCTCATTGGGGGGGATGAAAAACTGTTTTTT
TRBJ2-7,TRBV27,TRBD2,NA,CASRSRGRGGAVEQYF,TGTGCCAGCAGAAGCCGGGGGAGGGGAGGGGCGGTCGAGCAGTACTTC
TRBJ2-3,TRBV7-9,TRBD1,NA,CASSSRQGTDTQYF,TGTGCCAGCAGCTCTCGACAGGGGACAGATACGCAGTATTTT
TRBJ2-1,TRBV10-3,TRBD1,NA,CAIRQGNEQFF,TGTGCCATTAGACAGGGCAATGAGCAGTTCTTC
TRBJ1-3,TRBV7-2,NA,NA,CASSLTGYPSGNTIYF,TGTGCCAGCAGCTTAACCGGGTACCCCTCTGGAAACACCATATATTTT
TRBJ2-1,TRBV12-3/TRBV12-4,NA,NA,CASSLAGVSEQFF,TGTGCCAGCAGTTTAGCGGGAGTGAGTGAGCAGTTCTTC
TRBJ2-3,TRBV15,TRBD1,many,CATSRQTGGQQDTQYF,TGTGCCACCAGCAGGCAAACAGGGGGCCAACAAGATACGCAGTATTTT
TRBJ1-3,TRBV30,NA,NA,CAWENDRGNTIYF,TGTGCCTGGGAGAACGACAGGGGAAACACCATATATTTT
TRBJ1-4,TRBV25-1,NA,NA,CASSEYGTGKDEKLFF,TGTGCCAGCAGTGAATATGGAACAGGGAAGGACGAAAAACTGTTTTTT
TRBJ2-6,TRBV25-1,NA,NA,CASSESGSGANVLTF,TGTGCCAGCAGTGAATCAGGGTCTGGGGCCAACGTCCTGACTTTC
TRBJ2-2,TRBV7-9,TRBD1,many,CASSSTAGGVGELFF,TGTGCCAGCAGCTCGACCGCAGGGGGAGTCGGGGAGCTGTTTTTT
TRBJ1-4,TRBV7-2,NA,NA,CASSLQADEKLFF,TGTGCCAGCAGCTTACAGGCAGATGAAAAACTGTTTTTT
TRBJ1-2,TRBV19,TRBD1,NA,CASSQPDRGNGYTF,TGTGCCAGTAGCCAGCCGGACAGGGGGAATGGCTACACCTTC
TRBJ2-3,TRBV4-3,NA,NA,CASSFSGTDTQYF,TGCGCCAGCAGCTTCTCGGGGACAGATACGCAGTATTTT
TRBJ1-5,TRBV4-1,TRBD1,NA,CASSPGQGGQPQHF,TGCGCCAGCAGCCCAGGACAGGGCGGTCAGCCCCAGCATTTT